This is a list of T cell receptor beta chains from one sample in a study of CD8 T cells in ankylosing spondylitis. TCRdb processed the 5' RACE reads anew with MiXCR; each CDR3 protein has one entry. The sample yields 25,000 to 40,000 distinct CDR3 sequences, 7.2% seen once. Sequencing used blood, either unsorted or a sorted T cell fraction (not recorded which). The receptors were gathered from a male donor with ankylosing spondylitis or in good health (not recorded which). Both conserved end residues are part of each CDR3. A D gene is named only where the DNA matches it firmly. The size entry is marked missing in some rows and otherwise reads once, few, many or a size class.

v_gene,d_gene,abundance,j_gene,CDR3nt,CDR3aa
TRBV5-4,NA,NA,TRBJ2-3,TGTGCCAGCAGCTTGGCTCCGGGAGATACGCAGTATTTT,CASSLAPGDTQYF
TRBV29-1,NA,many,TRBJ1-1,TGCAGCGTTGATTGGGACACTGAAGCTTTCTTT,CSVDWDTEAFF
TRBV5-4,NA,many,TRBJ2-1,TGTGCCAGCACCCGGGGACACAACTACAATGAGCAGTTCTTC,CASTRGHNYNEQFF
TRBV5-1,TRBD2,many,TRBJ2-5,TGCGCCAGCAGGCCCTATAGCGGGGAAGAGACCCAGTACTTC,CASRPYSGEETQYF
TRBV5-5,NA,few,TRBJ2-3,TGTGCCAGTCAGCGTCCCACAGATACGCAGTATTTT,CASQRPTDTQYF
TRBV3-1,NA,many,TRBJ1-3,TGTGCCAGCAGCCCCAGATTGGAGGGCACCATATATTTT,CASSPRLEGTIYF
TRBV5-5,TRBD1,many,TRBJ2-1,TGTGCCAGCAGCCTCTGGGACAGCTACAATGAGCAGTTCTTC,CASSLWDSYNEQFF
TRBV2,NA,many,TRBJ2-1,TGTGCCAGCAGGAGTAGAGCCAGGGCATCCAATGAGCAGTTCTTC,CASRSRARASNEQFF
TRBV19,NA,many,TRBJ1-1,TGTGCCAGTAGTAATAGGGCTCCTGAAGCTTTCTTT,CASSNRAPEAFF
TRBV24-1,NA,many,TRBJ2-1,TGTGCCACCAGCGCTGACAGCGACAATGAGCAGTTCTTC,CATSADSDNEQFF
TRBV27,TRBD2,few,TRBJ2-2,TGTGCCAGCAGTTTGGAGGGACTACTATACACCGGGGAGCTGTTTTTT,CASSLEGLLYTGELFF
TRBV27,NA,NA,TRBJ2-3,TGTGCCAGCAGCTTTGCAGGTACGCAGTATTTT,CASSFAGTQYF
TRBV20-1,TRBD2,medium-sized,TRBJ2-5,TGCAGTGCTAGAGGGAAGCGGGAGTTAAGAGAGACCCAGTACTTC,CSARGKRELRETQYF
TRBV29-1,NA,many,TRBJ1-4,TGCAGCGTCCTCTCTGGACGGGATAATGAAAAACTGTTTTTT,CSVLSGRDNEKLFF
TRBV20-1,NA,many,TRBJ2-3,TGCAGTGCTAGAGATCGTTATTGGTCAGTCCAGGGGAGGGGGGATACGCAGTATTTT,CSARDRYWSVQGRGDTQYF
TRBV5-1,NA,many,TRBJ2-7,TGCGCCAGCGGGGGGCCTAACCCCTACGAGCAGTACTTC,CASGGPNPYEQYF
TRBV12-3/TRBV12-4,TRBD2,many,TRBJ2-1,TGTGCCAGCAGCCGATCTGGGACTACCTACAATGAGCAGTTCTTC,CASSRSGTTYNEQFF
TRBV30,NA,many,TRBJ2-5,TGTGCCTGGAACTACAACGGGGAGACCCAGTACTTC,CAWNYNGETQYF
TRBV7-8,NA,many,TRBJ1-6,TGTGCCAGCAGCTTAGTGTCCAGGGGAGGCCCCGTCTATAATTCACCCCTCCACTTT,CASSLVSRGGPVYNSPLHF
TRBV20-1,NA,many,TRBJ1-6,TGCAGTGCGGTGGGGGGCACAGTCCCTAATTCACCCCTCCACTTT,CSAVGGTVPNSPLHF
TRBV10-3,NA,many,TRBJ2-2,TGTGCCATCAGTGAGGGCAGGGAGTCTACCCGGGAGCTGTTTTTT,CAISEGRESTRELFF
TRBV20-1,TRBD2,many,TRBJ2-1,TGCAGTGCTAGTTACCTAGCGGGAGAGCACAATGAGCAGTTCTTC,CSASYLAGEHNEQFF
TRBV18,TRBD1,NA,TRBJ1-1,TGTGCCAGCTCATCGACAGGGGAAGCTTTCTTT,CASSSTGEAFF
TRBV29-1,NA,medium-sized,TRBJ2-1,TGCAGCGTTGAAAGACGTGCGCAGTTCTTC,CSVERRAQFF
TRBV20-1,TRBD2,many,TRBJ2-1,TGCAGTGCTAGAGATCGGGGACTAGCGCCCTACAATGAGCAGTTCTTC,CSARDRGLAPYNEQFF
TRBV29-1,NA,few,TRBJ1-2,TGCAGCGTCGGGGGTACCTATGGCTACACCTTC,CSVGGTYGYTF
TRBV7-2,NA,NA,TRBJ2-7,TGTGCCAGCAGCTCCTTATACGAGCAGTACTTC,CASSSLYEQYF
TRBV7-9,NA,NA,TRBJ1-1,TGTGCCAGCAGCTCGACAGGCCGAACTGAAGCTTTCTTT,CASSSTGRTEAFF
TRBV6-1,TRBD1,many,TRBJ1-5,TGTGCCAGCCGTCCCGGGACAGGGGCTGGAAATCAGCCCCAGCATTTT,CASRPGTGAGNQPQHF
TRBV5-1,NA,many,TRBJ2-7,TGCGCCAGCAGCTTAGGGAACTACGAGCAGTACTTC,CASSLGNYEQYF
TRBV20-1,TRBD1,many,TRBJ2-7,TGCAGTGCTAGAGAGGGACAGTACGAGCAGTACTTC,CSAREGQYEQYF
TRBV5-1,TRBD1,many,TRBJ2-1,TGCGCCAGCAGGCCGGGACAGGGCTACAATGAGCAGTTCTTC,CASRPGQGYNEQFF
TRBV5-1,NA,many,TRBJ2-5,TGCGCCAGCAGCCGGGTGAGGGTCGGGGAAGAGACCCAGTACTTC,CASSRVRVGEETQYF
TRBV20-1,TRBD2,many,TRBJ2-7,TGCAGTGCTTTAAGCGGGAGGCTTGACGAGCAGTACTTC,CSALSGRLDEQYF
TRBV5-1,NA,many,TRBJ2-3,TGCGCCAGCAGCTTGGGACATCCCACAGATACGCAGTATTTT,CASSLGHPTDTQYF
TRBV12-3/TRBV12-4,NA,many,TRBJ2-7,TGTGCCAGCAGCCTCGGACAGCTCACGGGGGAGCAGTACTTC,CASSLGQLTGEQYF
TRBV7-9,NA,many,TRBJ2-3,TGTGCCAGCAGAGGCCCCAGAGATACGCAGTATTTT,CASRGPRDTQYF
TRBV28,NA,many,TRBJ2-7,TGTGCCAGCAGTTCCCTGGACGGGGGTTACTACGAGCAGTACTTC,CASSSLDGGYYEQYF
TRBV6-2/TRBV6-3,NA,many,TRBJ2-1,TGTGCCAGCAGTTACCGGGCCCAGGGCGGAACCTACAATGAGCAGTTCTTC,CASSYRAQGGTYNEQFF
TRBV30,NA,NA,TRBJ2-7,TGTGCCTGGATGGATCCCCGGACCCCTAAGGACGAGCAGTACTTC,CAWMDPRTPKDEQYF
TRBV5-1,NA,many,TRBJ1-1,TGCGCCAGCAGCCCGAGACAGGAGGGGAACACTGAAGCTTTCTTT,CASSPRQEGNTEAFF
TRBV5-1,NA,many,TRBJ2-2,TGCGCCAGCAGCTTGGCTCAGGGAGGCACCGGGGAGCTGTTTTTT,CASSLAQGGTGELFF
TRBV28,NA,many,TRBJ2-4,TGTGCCAGTACCAATCTGGTAGCCAAAAACATTCAGTACTTC,CASTNLVAKNIQYF
TRBV20-1,NA,few,TRBJ1-2,TGCAGTGCTAGAGATCCGGGGGCCAGTGGCTACACCTTC,CSARDPGASGYTF
TRBV28,TRBD2,many,TRBJ2-7,TGTGCCAGCAGTCTCCCCACACTAGCGGGAGTTCGTCAGTTCTATATGGCCTACGAGCAGTACTTC,CASSLPTLAGVRQFYMAYEQYF
TRBV5-1,TRBD2,many,TRBJ2-1,TGCGCCAGCAGCAGGACTAGCGGGAGAATAAATGAGCAGTTCTTC,CASSRTSGRINEQFF
TRBV19,NA,many,TRBJ2-1,TGTGCCAGTAGGAGTCACAATGAGCAGTTCTTC,CASRSHNEQFF
TRBV5-6,TRBD2,many,TRBJ2-1,TGTGCCAGCAGTCCACTAGTTGGACTAGCGGGAGGGGAGGGGGATGTACGCAATGAGCAGTTCTTC,CASSPLVGLAGGEGDVRNEQFF
TRBV20-1,TRBD1,few,TRBJ1-4,TGCAGTGCTCTGGACAGGGGCTGGGAAAAACTGTTTTTT,CSALDRGWEKLFF